This TCR beta chain was captured in a study of shared clonotypes between healthy human individuals. Notes on the study in general: Memory subsets generally showed lower estimated richness than naive subsets. The sharing of approximately 4.6% of naive CD4 clonotypes was seen across several donors.

The V end lost 2 bases, the J end lost 4 bases, and 4 bases lay between the germline ends. CDR1 is SGHTS, CDR2 YDEGEE, per germline. The CDR3 spans 12 residues. Remarks on this clone: Its antigen remains unknown.

CD4+ cell separation produced CD45RA+ naive and CD45RA-negative memory subsets. Produced via immunoSEQ multiplex PCR; TCRdb's table is partial and in-frame only. Counted here are some 1.5 million clones, roughly 98% occurring once; the ten biggest clones make up 0.45%. V and J are TRBV5-8 and TRBJ1-3; D ambiguous. This clonotype was sampled from a man under 40 in good health. Sequencing used naive CD4+ T cells sorted from blood. Subset defined: CD45RA+ positively selected. The CDR3 region has the DNA TGTGCCAGCAGCTTTAAGGGAAACACCATATATTTT. This codes for CASSFKGNTIYF. The full variable domain, in which reference TRBV5-8 and TRBJ1-3 provide the parts outside the CDR3, is EAGVTQSPTHLIKTRGQQATLRCSPISGHTSVYWYQQALGLGLQFLLWYDEGEERNRGNFPPRFSGRQFPNYSSELNVNALELEDSALYLCASSFKGNTIYFGEGSWLTVV.